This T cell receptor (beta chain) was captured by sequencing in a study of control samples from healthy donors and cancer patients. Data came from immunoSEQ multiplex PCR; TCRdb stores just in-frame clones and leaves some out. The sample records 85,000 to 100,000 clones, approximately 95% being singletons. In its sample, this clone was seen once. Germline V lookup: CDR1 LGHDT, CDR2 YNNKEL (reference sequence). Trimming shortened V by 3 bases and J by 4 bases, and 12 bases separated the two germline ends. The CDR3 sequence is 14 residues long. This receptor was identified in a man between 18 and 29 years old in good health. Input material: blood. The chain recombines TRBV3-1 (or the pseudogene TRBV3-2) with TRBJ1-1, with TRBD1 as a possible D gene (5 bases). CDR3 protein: CASSQGTPGTEAFF. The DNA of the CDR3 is TGTGCCAGCAGCCAGGGGACTCCGGGCACTGAAGCTTTCTTT.